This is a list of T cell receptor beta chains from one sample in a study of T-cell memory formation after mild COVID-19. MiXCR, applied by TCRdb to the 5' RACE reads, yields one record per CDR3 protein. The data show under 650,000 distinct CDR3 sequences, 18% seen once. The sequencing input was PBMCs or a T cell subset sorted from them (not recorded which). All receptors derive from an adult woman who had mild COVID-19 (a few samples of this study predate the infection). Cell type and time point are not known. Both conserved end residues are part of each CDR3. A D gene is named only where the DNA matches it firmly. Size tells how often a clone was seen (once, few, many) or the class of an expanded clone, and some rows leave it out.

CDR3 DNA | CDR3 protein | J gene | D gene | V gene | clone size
TGTGCCAGCAGTCCACAGGGGGCGGGTTACTATGGCTACACCTTC | CASSPQGAGYYGYTF | TRBJ1-2 | TRBD1 | TRBV12-3/TRBV12-4 | -
TGTGCCAGCAGCTTACACAAGGGCCAGGGGAACACTGAAGCTTTCTTT | CASSLHKGQGNTEAFF | TRBJ1-1 | - | TRBV7-9 | few
TGTGCCAGCAGCAAACTCTGTTGGGCAGCTGGGGACAGGACGAACACTGAAGCTTTCTTT | CASSKLCWAAGDRTNTEAFF | TRBJ1-1 | - | TRBV21-1 | -
TGTGCCAGCAGTCATAGCGGGCCTCCCTACGAGCAGTACTTC | CASSHSGPPYEQYF | TRBJ2-7 | TRBD2 | TRBV7-2 | -
TGCAGTGCCTCGGACGGGGGGGACACTGAAGCTTTCTTT | CSASDGGDTEAFF | TRBJ1-1 | - | TRBV20-1 | few
TGTGCCAGCAGCTCAAAAGGGGGGTACGAGCAGTACTTC | CASSSKGGYEQYF | TRBJ2-7 | - | TRBV7-2 | -
TGCGCCAGCAGCCCCCAGGCCGCTAGCGGGAGTGACGAGCAGTACTTC | CASSPQAASGSDEQYF | TRBJ2-7 | TRBD2 | TRBV5-1 | -
TGTGCCAGCAGTTGGGAGGGGTCTCGACCCCTCCACTTT | CASSWEGSRPLHF | TRBJ1-6 | - | TRBV6-6 | few
TGCAGCGTTGTACCACGAGGGAGAGGCTACGAGCAGTACTTC | CSVVPRGRGYEQYF | TRBJ2-7 | - | TRBV29-1 | few
TGTGCCAGCAGCCAAGTTACAGGGACGGTTGGTACGCAGTATTTT | CASSQVTGTVGTQYF | TRBJ2-3 | - | TRBV14 | -
TGCAGTGCTCACGACCCTAGGGGCACCGGGGAGCTGTTTTTT | CSAHDPRGTGELFF | TRBJ2-2 | - | TRBV20-1 | -
TGTGCCAGCAGGTGGGCCGTGAACACTGAAGCTTTCTTT | CASRWAVNTEAFF | TRBJ1-1 | - | TRBV5-6 | few
TGTGCCAGCAGCCCGACCCTGCGGGGAGGAGGGGATACGCAGTATTTT | CASSPTLRGGGDTQYF | TRBJ2-3 | - | TRBV7-9 | few
TGTGCCAGCAGTGAATCCACGAGCGGGAGTCTTAAGTTCTTC | CASSESTSGSLKFF | TRBJ2-1 | TRBD2 | TRBV6-4 | -
TGCGCCAGCAGCTTGGTTCTAGCGGGAGGGGTACAAGAGACCCAGTACTTC | CASSLVLAGGVQETQYF | TRBJ2-5 | TRBD2 | TRBV5-1 | once
TGTGCCAGCAGCTCGGACGTGGGGACCCAGTACTTC | CASSSDVGTQYF | TRBJ2-5 | - | TRBV7-9 | -
TGCAGTGCTCTTCCGGACTCGGGGGCAGTTCGGAGCAATCAGCCCCAGCATTTT | CSALPDSGAVRSNQPQHF | TRBJ1-5 | - | TRBV20-1 | few
TGTGCCAGTAGTATTCAGGGGATGACTGAAGCTTTCTTT | CASSIQGMTEAFF | TRBJ1-1 | - | TRBV19 | -
TGTGCCAGCAGTGATTGGGGACTAGAGGGGAATGAGCAGTTCTTC | CASSDWGLEGNEQFF | TRBJ2-1 | TRBD2 | TRBV6-4 | -
TGTGCCAGCAGTCACCAGTTTGGGAACACTGAAGCTTTCTTT | CASSHQFGNTEAFF | TRBJ1-1 | - | TRBV27 | -
TGCGCCAGCAGCCAGGGTGGTGGGGAGCTGTTTTTT | CASSQGGGELFF | TRBJ2-2 | - | TRBV4-1 | -
TGTGCCACCAGCGGGTGGGACCGCCAGGGTTTATACGAGCAGTACTTC | CATSGWDRQGLYEQYF | TRBJ2-7 | - | TRBV15 | -
TGTGCCACCAGTGAATCCGGCTACAATGAGCAGTTCTTC | CATSESGYNEQFF | TRBJ2-1 | - | TRBV24-1 | few
TGTGCCAGCAGCTCTCGACGGACACAAGAGACCCAGTACTTC | CASSSRRTQETQYF | TRBJ2-5 | - | TRBV7-9 | many
TGTGCCAGCAGCCAAGGAGAGGTGGACGAGCAGTACTTC | CASSQGEVDEQYF | TRBJ2-7 | - | TRBV3-1 | many
TGTGCCAGCAGTCCCGGGACCCCCAACACCGGGGAGCTGTTTTTT | CASSPGTPNTGELFF | TRBJ2-2 | - | TRBV6-5 | -
TGTGCCAGTAGTATGGCTGTCGGGACAAATGGCTACACCTTC | CASSMAVGTNGYTF | TRBJ1-2 | - | TRBV19 | -
TGCAGTGCTAGACGACTAGAAGACCAAGAGACCCAGTACTTC | CSARRLEDQETQYF | TRBJ2-5 | - | TRBV20-1 | -
TGTGCCAGCAGCTTACCTTTCTGGAACACTGAAGCTTTCTTT | CASSLPFWNTEAFF | TRBJ1-1 | - | TRBV13 | -
TGTGCCAGCAGTTTCACAGGGAACACCGGGGAGCTGTTTTTT | CASSFTGNTGELFF | TRBJ2-2 | - | TRBV12-3/TRBV12-4 | many
TGCAGCGTTGTGGATTCGACCTACGAGCAGTACTTC | CSVVDSTYEQYF | TRBJ2-7 | - | TRBV29-1 | few
TGTGCCAGCAGTCTACAGGGAACTGCCTACGAGCAGTACTTC | CASSLQGTAYEQYF | TRBJ2-7 | - | TRBV7-6 | few
TGCGCCACCAGGAGGACTAGCGGCTACAATGAGCAGTTCTTC | CATRRTSGYNEQFF | TRBJ2-1 | TRBD2 | TRBV5-1 | -
TGTGCCTGGACAGGCATTCCCTACGAGCAGTACTTC | CAWTGIPYEQYF | TRBJ2-7 | - | TRBV30 | -
TGTGCCAGCAGGCGACAGGGTTATAATTCACCCCTCCACTTT | CASRRQGYNSPLHF | TRBJ1-6 | TRBD1 | TRBV28 | -
TGTGCCAGCAGCTTATCCGGTCCGGGTGAGCAGTTCTTC | CASSLSGPGEQFF | TRBJ2-1 | - | TRBV5-6 | many
TGCGCCAGCAGCTTGGCCCCACCCGTCGATGGCTACACCTTC | CASSLAPPVDGYTF | TRBJ1-2 | - | TRBV5-1 | -